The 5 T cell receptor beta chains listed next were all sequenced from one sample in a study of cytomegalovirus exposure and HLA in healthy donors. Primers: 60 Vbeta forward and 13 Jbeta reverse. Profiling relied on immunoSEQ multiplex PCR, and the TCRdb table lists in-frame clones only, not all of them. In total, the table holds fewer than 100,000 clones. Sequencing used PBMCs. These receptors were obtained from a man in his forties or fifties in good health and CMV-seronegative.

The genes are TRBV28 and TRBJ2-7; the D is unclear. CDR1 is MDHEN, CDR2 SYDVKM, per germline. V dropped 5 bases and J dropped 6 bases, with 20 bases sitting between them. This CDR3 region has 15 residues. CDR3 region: CASSELYSTLVEQYF. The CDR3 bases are TGTGCCAGCAGTGAGCTGTATTCGACCCTAGTCGAGCAGTACTTC.

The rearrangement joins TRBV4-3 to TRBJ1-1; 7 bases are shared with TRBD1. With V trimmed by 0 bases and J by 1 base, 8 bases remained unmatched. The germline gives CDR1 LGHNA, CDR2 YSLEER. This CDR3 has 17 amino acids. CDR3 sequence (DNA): TGCGCCAGCAGCCAAGATTGGGGACAGAAAAAGAACACTGAAGCTTTCTTT. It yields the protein CASSQDWGQKKNTEAFF.

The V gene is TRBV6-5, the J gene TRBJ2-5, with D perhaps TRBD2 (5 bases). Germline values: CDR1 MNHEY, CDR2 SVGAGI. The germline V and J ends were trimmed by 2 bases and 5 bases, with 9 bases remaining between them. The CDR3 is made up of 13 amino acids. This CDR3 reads CASSYGGGETQYF. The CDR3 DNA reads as TGTGCCAGCAGTTACGGCGGAGGCGAGACCCAGTACTTC.

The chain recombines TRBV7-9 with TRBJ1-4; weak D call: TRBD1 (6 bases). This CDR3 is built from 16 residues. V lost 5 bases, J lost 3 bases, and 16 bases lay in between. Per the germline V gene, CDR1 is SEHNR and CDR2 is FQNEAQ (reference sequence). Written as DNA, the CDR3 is TGTGCCAGCAGCCGTCTATCAGGGGAAGCTAATGAAAAACTGTTTTTT. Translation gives CASSRLSGEANEKLFF. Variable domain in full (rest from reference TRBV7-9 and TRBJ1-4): DTGVSQNPRHKITKRGQNVTFRCDPISEHNRLYWYRQTLGQGPEFLTYFQNEAQLEKSRLLSDRFSAERPKGSFSTLEIQRTEQGDSAMYLCASSRLSGEANEKLFFGSGTQLSVL.

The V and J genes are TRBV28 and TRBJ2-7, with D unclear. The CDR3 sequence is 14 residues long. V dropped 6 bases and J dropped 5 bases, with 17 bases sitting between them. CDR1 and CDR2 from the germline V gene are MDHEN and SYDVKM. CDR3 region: CASSTRHRVDEQYF. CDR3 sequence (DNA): TGTGCCAGCAGCACCCGGCACCGGGTGGACGAGCAGTACTTC.